The TCR beta chain under discussion was sequenced for a study of T cell responses to AZD1222 COVID-19 vaccine. The CDR3 covers 13 residues. CDR1 is SEHNR, CDR2 FQNEAQ, per germline (reference sequence). Trimming left V 5 bases short and J 4 bases short, with 11 bases between. The data were produced by immunoSEQ multiplex PCR, yet TCRdb's version contains in-frame clones alone and is incomplete. Of more than 60,000 clones in the sample, about 85% are singletons; the top ten hold under 25%. Regarding this clone: The antigen is undetermined.

Study-wide findings and caveats: Following two doses of AZD1222, Spike-specific TCR breadth and depth rose.

This chain uses TRBV7-9 with TRBJ1-2; D uncertain. The TCR originated in an adult in good health. Sample: peripheral blood, taken on day 0 of AZD1222 vaccination. CDR3 coding DNA: TGTGCCAGCAGCACTGAAGGGATCTATGGCTACACCTTC. Protein sequence: CASSTEGIYGYTF. Full variable domain (remainder filled in from reference TRBV7-9 and TRBJ1-2): DTGVSQNPRHKITKRGQNVTFRCDPISEHNRLYWYRQTLGQGPEFLTYFQNEAQLEKSRLLSDRFSAERPKGSFSTLEIQRTEQGDSAMYLCASSTEGIYGYTFGSGTRLTVV.